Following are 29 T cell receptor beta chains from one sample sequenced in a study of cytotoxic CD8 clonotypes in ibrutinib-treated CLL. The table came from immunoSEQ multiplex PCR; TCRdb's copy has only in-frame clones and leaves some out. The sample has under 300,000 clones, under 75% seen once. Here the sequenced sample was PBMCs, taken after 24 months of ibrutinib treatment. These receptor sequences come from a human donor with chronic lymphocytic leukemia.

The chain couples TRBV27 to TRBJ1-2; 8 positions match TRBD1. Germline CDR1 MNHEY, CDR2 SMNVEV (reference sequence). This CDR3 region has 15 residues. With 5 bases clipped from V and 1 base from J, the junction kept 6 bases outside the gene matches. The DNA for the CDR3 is TGTGCCAGCAGTCCCGGACAGGGCATTAACTATGGCTACACCTTC. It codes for CASSPGQGINYGYTF.

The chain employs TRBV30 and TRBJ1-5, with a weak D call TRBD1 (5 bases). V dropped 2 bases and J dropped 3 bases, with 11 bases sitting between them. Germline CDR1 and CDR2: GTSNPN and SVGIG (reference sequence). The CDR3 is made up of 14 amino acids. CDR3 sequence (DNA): TGTGCCTGGAGTCGAACCAGGGACAATCAGCCCCAGCATTTT. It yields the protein CAWSRTRDNQPQHF.

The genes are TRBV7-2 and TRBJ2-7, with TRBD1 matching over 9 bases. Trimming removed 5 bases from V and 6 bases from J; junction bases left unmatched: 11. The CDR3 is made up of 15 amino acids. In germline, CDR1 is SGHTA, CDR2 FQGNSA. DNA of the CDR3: TGTGCCAGCAGCGCAGACCGGGACAGGGCGGTCGAGCAGTACTTC. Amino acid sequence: CASSADRDRAVEQYF. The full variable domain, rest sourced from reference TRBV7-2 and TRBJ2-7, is GAGVSQSPSNKVTEKGKDVELRCDPISGHTALYWYRQSLGQGLEFLIYFQGNSAPDKSGLPSDRFSAERTGGSVSTLTIQRTQQEDSAVYLCASSADRDRAVEQYFGPGTRLTVT.

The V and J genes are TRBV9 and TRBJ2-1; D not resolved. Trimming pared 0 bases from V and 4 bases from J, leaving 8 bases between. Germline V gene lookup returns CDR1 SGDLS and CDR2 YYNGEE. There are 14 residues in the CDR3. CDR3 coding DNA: TGTGCCAGCAGCGTAGGGCAGAAATACAATGAGCAGTTCTTC. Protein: CASSVGQKYNEQFF. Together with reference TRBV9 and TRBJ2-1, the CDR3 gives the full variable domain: DSGVTQTPKHLITATGQRVTLRCSPRSGDLSVYWYQQSLDQGLQFLIQYYNGEERAKGNILERFSAQQFPDLHSELNLSSLELGDSALYFCASSVGQKYNEQFFGPGTRLTVL.

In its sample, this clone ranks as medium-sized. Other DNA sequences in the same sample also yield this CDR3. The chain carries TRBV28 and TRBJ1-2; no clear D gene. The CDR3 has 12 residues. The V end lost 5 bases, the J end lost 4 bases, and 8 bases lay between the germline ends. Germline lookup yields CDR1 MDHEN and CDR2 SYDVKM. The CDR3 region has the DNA TGTGCCAGCAGTCTCGGGAGCTATGGCTACACCTTC. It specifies CASSLGSYGYTF.

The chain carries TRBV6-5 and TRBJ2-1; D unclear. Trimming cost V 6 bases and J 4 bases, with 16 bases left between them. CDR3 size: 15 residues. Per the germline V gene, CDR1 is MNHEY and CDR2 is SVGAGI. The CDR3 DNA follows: TGTGCCAGCAGCCAGATTCTAGGCGGATACAATGAGCAGTTCTTC. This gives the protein CASSQILGGYNEQFF.

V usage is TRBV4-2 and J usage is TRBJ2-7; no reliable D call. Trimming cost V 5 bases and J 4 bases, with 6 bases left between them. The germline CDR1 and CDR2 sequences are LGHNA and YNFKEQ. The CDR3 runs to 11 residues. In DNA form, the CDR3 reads TGTGCCAGCAGCTCCCTATACGAGCAGTACTTC. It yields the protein CASSSLYEQYF.

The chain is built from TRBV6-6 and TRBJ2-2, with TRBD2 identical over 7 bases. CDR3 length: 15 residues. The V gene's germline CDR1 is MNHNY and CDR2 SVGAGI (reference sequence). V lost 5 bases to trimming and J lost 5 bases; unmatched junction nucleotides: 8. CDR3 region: CASSRGGAVTGELFF. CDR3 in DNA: TGTGCCAGCAGTAGGGGAGGGGCAGTGACCGGGGAGCTGTTTTTT.

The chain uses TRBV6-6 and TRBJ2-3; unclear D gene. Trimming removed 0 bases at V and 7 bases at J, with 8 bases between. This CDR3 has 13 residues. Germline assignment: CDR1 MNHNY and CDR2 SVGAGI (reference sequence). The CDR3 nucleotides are TGTGCCAGCAGTTACTCGAATGATTATACGCAGTATTTT. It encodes CASSYSNDYTQYF.

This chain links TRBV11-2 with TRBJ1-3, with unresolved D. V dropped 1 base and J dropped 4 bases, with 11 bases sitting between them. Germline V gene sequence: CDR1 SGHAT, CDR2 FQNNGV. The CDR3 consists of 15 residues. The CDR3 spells CASSLGSGYGNTIYF. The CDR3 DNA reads TGTGCCAGCAGCTTAGGATCCGGGTACGGAAACACCATATATTTT.

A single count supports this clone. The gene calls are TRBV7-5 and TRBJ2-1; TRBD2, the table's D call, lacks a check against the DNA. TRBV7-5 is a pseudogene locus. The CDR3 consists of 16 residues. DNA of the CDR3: TGTGCCAGAAGCTTAGCGTCGACTAGCGGGATCAGTGAGCAGTTCTTC. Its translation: CARSLASTSGISEQFF.

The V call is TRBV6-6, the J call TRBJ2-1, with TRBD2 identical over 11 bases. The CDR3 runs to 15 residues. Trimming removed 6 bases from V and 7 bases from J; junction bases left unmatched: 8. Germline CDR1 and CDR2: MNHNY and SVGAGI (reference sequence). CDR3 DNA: TGTGCCAGCAGGCCCGGGACTAGCGGAGTAAATGAGCAGTTCTTC. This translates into CASRPGTSGVNEQFF.

CDR3 loop: CASRPPEGQHLEQYF. The CDR3 DNA follows: TGTGCCAGCCGACCGCCGGAGGGACAGCACCTCGAGCAGTACTTC. The chain employs TRBV2 and TRBJ2-7, with a possible D match to TRBD1 (7 bases). Looked up from germline, CDR1 is SNHLY and CDR2 is FYNNEI. This CDR3 contains 15 residues. V shed 8 bases and J shed 6 bases, with 23 bases lying between them. The full variable domain, its missing parts supplied by reference TRBV2 and TRBJ2-7, is EPEVTQTPSHQVTQMGQEVILRCVPISNHLYFYWYRQILGQKVEFLVSFYNNEISEKSEIFDDQFSVERPDGSNFTLKIRSTKLEDSAMYFCASRPPEGQHLEQYFGPGTRLTVT.

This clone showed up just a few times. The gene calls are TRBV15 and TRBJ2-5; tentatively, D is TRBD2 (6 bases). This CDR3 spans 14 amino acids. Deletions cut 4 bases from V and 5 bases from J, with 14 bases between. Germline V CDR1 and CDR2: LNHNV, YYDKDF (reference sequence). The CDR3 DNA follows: TGTGCCACCAGCATTAACAGGAGGGGTGAGACCCAGTACTTC. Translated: CATSINRRGETQYF.

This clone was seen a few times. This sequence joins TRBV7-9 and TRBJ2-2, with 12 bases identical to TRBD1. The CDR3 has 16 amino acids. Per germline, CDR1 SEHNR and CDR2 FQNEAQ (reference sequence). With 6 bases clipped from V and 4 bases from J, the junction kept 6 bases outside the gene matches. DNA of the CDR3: TGTGCCAGCAGATCACCGGGACAGGGGGCCACCGGGGAGCTGTTTTTT. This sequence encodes CASRSPGQGATGELFF.

CDR3 in DNA: TGTGCCAGCAGCGAGGAGAGCGGGGGGTCCTACAATGAGCAGTTCTTC. Translation: CASSEESGGSYNEQFF. This chain connects TRBV9 to TRBJ2-1; 9 bases are shared with TRBD2. This CDR3 spans 16 amino acids. Unmatched junction bases numbered 5, after V lost 3 bases and J lost 1 base. Looked up from germline, CDR1 is SGDLS and CDR2 is YYNGEE. Using reference TRBV9 and TRBJ2-1 for the parts outside the CDR3, the full variable domain is DSGVTQTPKHLITATGQRVTLRCSPRSGDLSVYWYQQSLDQGLQFLIQYYNGEERAKGNILERFSAQQFPDLHSELNLSSLELGDSALYFCASSEESGGSYNEQFFGPGTRLTVL.

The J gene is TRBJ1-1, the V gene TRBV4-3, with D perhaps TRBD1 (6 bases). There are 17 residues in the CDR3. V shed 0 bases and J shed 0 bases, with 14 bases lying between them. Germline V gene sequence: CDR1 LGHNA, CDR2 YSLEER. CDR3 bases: TGCGCCAGCAGCCAAGAATTAGGGGGGGTCGTGAACACTGAAGCTTTCTTT. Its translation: CASSQELGGVVNTEAFF.

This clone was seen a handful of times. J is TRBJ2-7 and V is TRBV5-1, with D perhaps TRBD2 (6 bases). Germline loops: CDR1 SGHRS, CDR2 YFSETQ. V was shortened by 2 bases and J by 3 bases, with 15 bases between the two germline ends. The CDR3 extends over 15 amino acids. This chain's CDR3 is CASSFQRGGNYEQYF. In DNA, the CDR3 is TGCGCCAGCAGCTTCCAAAGGGGCGGGAACTACGAGCAGTACTTC.

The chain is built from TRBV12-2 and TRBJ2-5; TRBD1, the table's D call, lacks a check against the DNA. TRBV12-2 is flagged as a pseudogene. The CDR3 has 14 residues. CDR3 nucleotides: TGTGCAAGTCGCCCCCACAGGGGCGAAGAGACCCAGTACTTC. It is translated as CASRPHRGEETQYF.

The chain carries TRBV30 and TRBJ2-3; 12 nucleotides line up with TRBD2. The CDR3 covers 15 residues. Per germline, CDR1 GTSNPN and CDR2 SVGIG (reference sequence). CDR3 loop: CAQRLAGGPTDTQYF. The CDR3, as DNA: TGTGCGCAGCGTCTAGCGGGAGGGCCGACAGATACGCAGTATTTT.

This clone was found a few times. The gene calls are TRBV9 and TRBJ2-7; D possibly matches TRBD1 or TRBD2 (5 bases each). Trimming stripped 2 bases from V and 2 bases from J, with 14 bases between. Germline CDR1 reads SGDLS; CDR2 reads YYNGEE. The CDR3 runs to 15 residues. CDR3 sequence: CASSVDPRGPYEQYF. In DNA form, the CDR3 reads TGTGCCAGCAGCGTCGACCCCCGGGGCCCCTACGAGCAGTACTTC.

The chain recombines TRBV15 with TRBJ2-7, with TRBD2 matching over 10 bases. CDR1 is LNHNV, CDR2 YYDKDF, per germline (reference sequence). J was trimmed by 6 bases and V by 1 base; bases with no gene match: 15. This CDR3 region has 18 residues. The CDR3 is CATSRGAASGSVGIEQYF. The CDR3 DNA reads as TGTGCCACCAGCAGAGGGGCCGCTAGCGGGAGTGTAGGGATCGAGCAGTACTTC.

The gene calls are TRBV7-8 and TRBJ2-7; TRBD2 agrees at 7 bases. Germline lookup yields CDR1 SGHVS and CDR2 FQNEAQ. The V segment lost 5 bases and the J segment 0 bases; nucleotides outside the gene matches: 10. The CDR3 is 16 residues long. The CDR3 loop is CASSEYTSASSYEQYF. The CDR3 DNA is TGTGCCAGCAGCGAATATACTAGCGCCAGCTCCTACGAGCAGTACTTC.

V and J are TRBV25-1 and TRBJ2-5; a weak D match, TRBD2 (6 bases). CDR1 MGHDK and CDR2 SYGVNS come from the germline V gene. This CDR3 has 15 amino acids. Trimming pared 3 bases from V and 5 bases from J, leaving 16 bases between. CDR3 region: CASSEFGLKSETQYF. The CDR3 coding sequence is TGTGCCAGCAGTGAGTTCGGACTAAAGTCGGAGACCCAGTACTTC.

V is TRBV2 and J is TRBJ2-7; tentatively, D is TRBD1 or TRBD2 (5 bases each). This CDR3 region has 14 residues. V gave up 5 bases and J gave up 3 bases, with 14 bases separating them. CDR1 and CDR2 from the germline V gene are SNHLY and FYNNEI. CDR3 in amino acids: CASSRGRDRYEQYF. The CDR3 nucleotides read TGTGCCAGCAGTCGGGGCAGGGACCGCTACGAGCAGTACTTC.

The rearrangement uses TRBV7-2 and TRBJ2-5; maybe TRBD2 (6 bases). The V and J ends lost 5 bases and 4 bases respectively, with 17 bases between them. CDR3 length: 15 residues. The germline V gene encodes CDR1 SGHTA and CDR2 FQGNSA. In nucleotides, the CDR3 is TGTGCCAGCAGCCCCAGACTAGAAAACATAGAGACCCAGTACTTC. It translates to CASSPRLENIETQYF. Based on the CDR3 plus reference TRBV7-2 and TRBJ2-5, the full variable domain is GAGVSQSPSNKVTEKGKDVELRCDPISGHTALYWYRQSLGQGLEFLIYFQGNSAPDKSGLPSDRFSAERTGGSVSTLTIQRTQQEDSAVYLCASSPRLENIETQYFGPGTRLLVL.

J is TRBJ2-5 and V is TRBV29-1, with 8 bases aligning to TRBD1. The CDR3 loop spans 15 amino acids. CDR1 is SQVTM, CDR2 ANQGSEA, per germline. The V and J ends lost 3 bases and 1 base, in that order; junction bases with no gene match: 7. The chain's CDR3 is CSVEAGGPTQETQYF. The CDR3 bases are TGCAGCGTTGAGGCAGGGGGCCCCACCCAAGAGACCCAGTACTTC.

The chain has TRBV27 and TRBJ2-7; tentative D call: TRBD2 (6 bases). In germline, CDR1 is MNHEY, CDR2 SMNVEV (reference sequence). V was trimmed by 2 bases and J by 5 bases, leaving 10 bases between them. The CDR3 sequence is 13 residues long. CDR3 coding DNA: TGTGCCAGCAGTTTACGGAGGGTCCACGAGCAGTACTTC. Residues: CASSLRRVHEQYF.

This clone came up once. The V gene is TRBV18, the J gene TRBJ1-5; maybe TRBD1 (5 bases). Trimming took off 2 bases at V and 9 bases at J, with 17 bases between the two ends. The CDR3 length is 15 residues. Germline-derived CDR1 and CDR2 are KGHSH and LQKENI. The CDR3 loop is CASSPGEGPVLPQHF. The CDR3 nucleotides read TGTGCCAGCTCACCAGGGGAGGGGCCGGTCTTGCCCCAGCATTTT.